This TCR beta chain stems from a study of cytomegalovirus exposure and HLA in healthy donors. Study in general: About 180 million T cells yielded fewer than 120 million unique TCR beta sequences in earlier analysis.

A note on this clone: Antigen unknown.

Both 60 Vbeta primers and 13 Jbeta primers went into the PCR. The data were produced by immunoSEQ multiplex PCR, yet TCRdb's version contains in-frame clones alone and is incomplete. This sample's clone table lists about 170,000 clones. The CDR3 extends over 15 amino acids. V shed 1 base and J shed 4 bases, with 13 bases lying between them. Germline values: CDR1 SGHAT, CDR2 FQNNGV. Study-wide findings and caveats: Later analysis reportedly placed an Asian-associated ancestry cluster below the roughly 690-donor mean in N-insertions. There were some public TCRs occurring in many donors, but most TCR sequences were rare. Cytomegalovirus association was assigned to around 150 TCR beta chains.

V usage is TRBV11-2 and J usage is TRBJ1-1; D gene ambiguous. Sequencing was carried out using PBMCs. The receptor was derived from a woman aged 55-70 years in good health and CMV-seronegative. The CDR3 sequence: CASSLGRGRVTEAFF. The CDR3 nucleotides are TGTGCCAGCAGCTTAGGTAGAGGGAGGGTCACTGAAGCTTTCTTT.